What follows are 7 T cell receptor beta chains derived from one specimen sequenced in a study of cytomegalovirus exposure and HLA in healthy donors. Both 60 Vbeta primers and 13 Jbeta primers went into the PCR. Produced via immunoSEQ multiplex PCR; TCRdb's table is partial and in-frame only. This table has nearly 200,000 clones, around four fifths appearing once. Sequenced: PBMCs. These receptors were obtained from a woman between 45 and 60 years old in good health and CMV-seropositive.

The chain employs TRBV9 and TRBJ2-1; D is undetermined. CDR1 SGDLS and CDR2 YYNGEE come from the germline V gene. V shed 1 base and J shed 3 bases, with 5 bases lying between them. The CDR3 is 13 residues long. The CDR3 region is CASSVPGYNEQFF. DNA for the CDR3: TGTGCCAGCAGCGTACCCGGCTACAATGAGCAGTTCTTC.

The rearrangement links TRBV5-6 to TRBJ1-6; D possibly corresponds to TRBD1 (6 bases). This CDR3 has 14 amino acids. The V gene lost 1 base and the J gene lost 9 bases, with 11 bases spanning the gap. Germline values: CDR1 SGHDT, CDR2 YYEEEE. The CDR3 reads CASSLTEGGSPLHF. The CDR3 DNA follows: TGTGCCAGCAGCTTGACCGAAGGGGGTTCACCCCTCCACTTT.

CDR3 DNA: TGTGCCAGCTCACCACTAGCGGGCGACCAAGAGACCCAGTACTTC. Its translation: CASSPLAGDQETQYF. The chain uses TRBV18 and TRBJ2-5; TRBD2 agrees at 7 bases. The germline CDR1 and CDR2 sequences are KGHSH and LQKENI. Unmatched junction bases numbered 2, after V lost 1 base and J lost 0 bases. The CDR3 totals 15 residues.

This chain joins TRBV10-3 and TRBJ1-4; 7 bases fit TRBD1. Per the germline V gene, CDR1 is ENHRY and CDR2 is SYGVKD. The CDR3 length is 14 residues. Trimming removed 2 bases from V and 8 bases from J; junction bases left unmatched: 5. The CDR3 is CAISEPLRGEKLFF. The DNA for the CDR3 is TGTGCCATCAGTGAGCCTCTCAGGGGGGAAAAACTGTTTTTT.

The count of this clone is one. The gene calls are TRBV19 and TRBJ1-2; D perhaps matches TRBD1 (6 bases). The V end was cut by 10 bases, the J end by 1 base, with 16 bases between. From germline, CDR1 is LNHDA and CDR2 SQIVND (reference sequence). The CDR3 runs to 14 residues. In DNA form, the CDR3 reads TGTGCCACCTCAAAGACAGGACTTAACTATGGCTACACCTTC. It yields the protein CATSKTGLNYGYTF.

This rearrangement joins TRBV30 to TRBJ1-1, with D possibly matching TRBD1 (5 bases). Germline assignment: CDR1 GTSNPN and CDR2 SVGIG (reference sequence). The CDR3 contains 13 residues. Trimming pared 2 bases from V and 3 bases from J, leaving 10 bases between. CDR3 sequence (DNA): TGTGCCTGGAGTCCCGACAGCTACACTGAAGCTTTCTTT. The encoded protein is CAWSPDSYTEAFF.

This chain links TRBV6-4 with TRBJ1-1; the D is unclear. The length of the CDR3 is 15 residues. Germline V gene sequence: CDR1 MRHNA, CDR2 SNTAGT. Trimming removed 4 bases from V and 1 base from J, with 13 bases in between. Written as DNA, the CDR3 is TGTGCCAGCAGTGCGGCGGGATTGGGGAACACTGAAGCTTTCTTT. This translates into CASSAAGLGNTEAFF.